The rows below give T cell receptor beta chains drawn from one sample of a study of identical twins. TCRdb recomputed calls from the 5' RACE reads with MiXCR, one row per CDR3 protein. The sample lists roughly 1.6 million distinct CDR3 sequences, under 35% occurring once. Material for sequencing was cord blood. The receptors were sampled from a newborn girl in good health. CDR3s include the opening cysteine and the closing phenylalanine or tryptophan. A D gene is named only where the DNA matches it firmly. Where a row states a size, it is once, few, many or the class of an expanded clone; other rows omit it.

J gene: TRBJ2-2
D gene: TRBD2
clone size: -
V gene: TRBV10-2
CDR3 DNA: TGCGCCAGCAGTGATGGGGCCCTAGCGGTCACCGGGGAGCTGTTTTTT
CDR3 protein: CASSDGALAVTGELFF

J gene: TRBJ2-1
D gene: TRBD2
clone size: -
V gene: TRBV11-1
CDR3 DNA: TGTGCCAGCAGCTTCCTCGGGAGGGGCTACAATGAGCAGTTCTTC
CDR3 protein: CASSFLGRGYNEQFF

J gene: TRBJ1-2
D gene: TRBD1
clone size: few
V gene: TRBV11-2
CDR3 DNA: TGTGCCAGCAGCTTAGTCGGGACAGGAAGGATTAGTAACTATGGCTACACCTTC
CDR3 protein: CASSLVGTGRISNYGYTF

J gene: TRBJ2-7
D gene: TRBD2
clone size: few
V gene: TRBV6-2/TRBV6-3
CDR3 DNA: TGTGCCAGCACCCTACTAGCGGGGGCCTACGAGCAGTACTTC
CDR3 protein: CASTLLAGAYEQYF

J gene: TRBJ1-2
D gene: -
clone size: few
V gene: TRBV18
CDR3 DNA: TGTGCCAGCTCACCACCCGGCCCGACCTATGGCTACACCTTC
CDR3 protein: CASSPPGPTYGYTF

J gene: TRBJ2-1
D gene: -
clone size: few
V gene: TRBV10-3
CDR3 DNA: TGTGCCATCAGTGAGTCACGGACCATTTACAATGAGCAGTTCTTC
CDR3 protein: CAISESRTIYNEQFF

J gene: TRBJ2-4
D gene: TRBD2
clone size: few
V gene: TRBV12-3/TRBV12-4
CDR3 DNA: TGTGCCAGCAACCTAGCGGGAGCCAAAAACATTCAGTACTTC
CDR3 protein: CASNLAGAKNIQYF

J gene: TRBJ2-1
D gene: -
clone size: -
V gene: TRBV20-1
CDR3 DNA: TGCAGTGCTAGAGATCGGTCGGGGGTCAATGAGCAGTTCTTC
CDR3 protein: CSARDRSGVNEQFF

J gene: TRBJ2-1
D gene: TRBD2
clone size: -
V gene: TRBV5-1
CDR3 DNA: TGCGCCAGCAGCTTGGACGGGACTAGCGGGCGTTACAATGAGCAGTTCTTC
CDR3 protein: CASSLDGTSGRYNEQFF

J gene: TRBJ2-5
D gene: -
clone size: -
V gene: TRBV27
CDR3 DNA: TGTGCCAGCAGTACTATTCTCGGACCAGCAGAGACCCAGTACTTC
CDR3 protein: CASSTILGPAETQYF

J gene: TRBJ1-5
D gene: -
clone size: once
V gene: TRBV12-5
CDR3 DNA: TGTGCTAGTGCCCTCTCCAATCAGCCCCAGCATTTT
CDR3 protein: CASALSNQPQHF

J gene: TRBJ2-5
D gene: -
clone size: -
V gene: TRBV7-2
CDR3 DNA: TGTGCCAGCAGCCCACCCCCCAATAAGACCCAGTACTTC
CDR3 protein: CASSPPPNKTQYF

J gene: TRBJ1-2
D gene: -
clone size: many
V gene: TRBV4-1
CDR3 DNA: TGCGCCAGCAGCCAAGCTGCAGGGTATGGCTACACCTTC
CDR3 protein: CASSQAAGYGYTF

J gene: TRBJ2-7
D gene: -
clone size: -
V gene: TRBV5-1
CDR3 DNA: TGCGCCAGCAGCTTGGAGGGGCCAGTACCTTACGAGCAGTACTTC
CDR3 protein: CASSLEGPVPYEQYF

J gene: TRBJ2-3
D gene: -
clone size: -
V gene: TRBV7-2
CDR3 DNA: TGTGCCAGCAGCTTAGCCCCGGAGGGACAGCGCACAGATACGCAGTATTTT
CDR3 protein: CASSLAPEGQRTDTQYF

J gene: TRBJ2-7
D gene: -
clone size: once
V gene: TRBV20-1
CDR3 DNA: TGCAGTACTAGTAACGGGGCTACTTACGAGCAGTACTTC
CDR3 protein: CSTSNGATYEQYF

J gene: TRBJ2-7
D gene: TRBD1
clone size: -
V gene: TRBV6-1
CDR3 DNA: TGTGCCAGCATTGGGACAGGGTTGCGCGAGCAGTACTTC
CDR3 protein: CASIGTGLREQYF

J gene: TRBJ2-7
D gene: TRBD1
clone size: few
V gene: TRBV6-5
CDR3 DNA: TGTGCCAGCAGCCGCCGACAGGGTAGCGAGCAGTACTTC
CDR3 protein: CASSRRQGSEQYF

J gene: TRBJ1-2
D gene: -
clone size: -
V gene: TRBV20-1
CDR3 DNA: TGCAGTGCTAGGGGCAGGGGAGCTAACTATGGCTACACCTTC
CDR3 protein: CSARGRGANYGYTF

J gene: TRBJ2-1
D gene: -
clone size: many
V gene: TRBV4-2
CDR3 DNA: TGTGCCAGCAGCCTGAGAAGCGGAGCCTACAATGAGCAGTTCTTC
CDR3 protein: CASSLRSGAYNEQFF

J gene: TRBJ2-7
D gene: -
clone size: few
V gene: TRBV20-1
CDR3 DNA: TGCAGTGCGTCCGTAAGAGGAGCCTGGGGGCAGTACTTC
CDR3 protein: CSASVRGAWGQYF

J gene: TRBJ1-2
D gene: TRBD1
clone size: -
V gene: TRBV19
CDR3 DNA: TGTGCCAGTAGGACACAAGTTGGACAGGGGTATGGCTACACCTTC
CDR3 protein: CASRTQVGQGYGYTF

J gene: TRBJ2-5
D gene: -
clone size: few
V gene: TRBV24-1
CDR3 DNA: TGTGCCACCAGTGACCTAGGGTCGTGGGAGACCCAGTACTTC
CDR3 protein: CATSDLGSWETQYF

J gene: TRBJ1-1
D gene: -
clone size: -
V gene: TRBV2
CDR3 DNA: TGTGCCAGCTGGTTGCCGAACACTGAAGCTTTCTTT
CDR3 protein: CASWLPNTEAFF

J gene: TRBJ2-3
D gene: TRBD2
clone size: few
V gene: TRBV4-2
CDR3 DNA: TGTGCCAGCAGCCTAGTAGCGGGGGAGGACACAGATACGCAGTATTTT
CDR3 protein: CASSLVAGEDTDTQYF

J gene: TRBJ1-6
D gene: -
clone size: -
V gene: TRBV13
CDR3 DNA: TGTGCCAGCAGCCAAGCCTCCAGCCCCTTTGTCCACTTT
CDR3 protein: CASSQASSPFVHF

J gene: TRBJ2-1
D gene: -
clone size: few
V gene: TRBV6-5
CDR3 DNA: TGTGCCAGCAGTCGCCGGGGCATTGAGCAGTTCTTC
CDR3 protein: CASSRRGIEQFF

J gene: TRBJ2-7
D gene: TRBD1
clone size: -
V gene: TRBV2
CDR3 DNA: TGTGCCAGCAGTGAAGGTCTCCGGGACAGCTCCTACGAGCAGTACTTC
CDR3 protein: CASSEGLRDSSYEQYF

J gene: TRBJ2-5
D gene: TRBD2
clone size: -
V gene: TRBV12-3/TRBV12-4
CDR3 DNA: TGTGCCAGCAGTTGGAGGAGCGGGAGTAGGAAGGAGACCCAGTACTTC
CDR3 protein: CASSWRSGSRKETQYF

J gene: TRBJ2-3
D gene: -
clone size: many
V gene: TRBV27
CDR3 DNA: TGTGCCAGCAGGGTCCTTATCACAGATACGCAGTATTTT
CDR3 protein: CASRVLITDTQYF

J gene: TRBJ2-7
D gene: TRBD1
clone size: -
V gene: TRBV20-1
CDR3 DNA: TGCAGTGCTAGTGAGGGGGCCGCCTACTACGAGCAGTACTTC
CDR3 protein: CSASEGAAYYEQYF

J gene: TRBJ1-1
D gene: TRBD1
clone size: -
V gene: TRBV7-9
CDR3 DNA: TGTGCCAGCTCACTCGACAGGGCTGAACCTGAAGCTTTCTTT
CDR3 protein: CASSLDRAEPEAFF

J gene: TRBJ2-7
D gene: TRBD1
clone size: -
V gene: TRBV24-1
CDR3 DNA: TGTGCCACCAGTGCACAGGGGCCTTCCTACAATGAGCAGTACTTC
CDR3 protein: CATSAQGPSYNEQYF

J gene: TRBJ2-3
D gene: -
clone size: many
V gene: TRBV20-1
CDR3 DNA: TGCAGTGCGTCCCCAGGGGGCACAGATACGCAGTATTTT
CDR3 protein: CSASPGGTDTQYF

J gene: TRBJ2-3
D gene: -
clone size: -
V gene: TRBV27
CDR3 DNA: TGTGCCAGCAGTTCCCAGGACAGCGGGGATACGCAGTATTTT
CDR3 protein: CASSSQDSGDTQYF

J gene: TRBJ1-1
D gene: TRBD1
clone size: many
V gene: TRBV12-3/TRBV12-4
CDR3 DNA: TGTGCCAGCAGTCGACAGGGATTAACTGAAGCTTTCTTT
CDR3 protein: CASSRQGLTEAFF

J gene: TRBJ1-5
D gene: -
clone size: -
V gene: TRBV7-2
CDR3 DNA: TGTGCCAGCAGTAGACGCAGGGACAATCAGCCCCAGCATTTT
CDR3 protein: CASSRRRDNQPQHF

J gene: TRBJ1-1
D gene: -
clone size: few
V gene: TRBV20-1
CDR3 DNA: TGCAGTGCTAGTCCCAGATTGCTTCGTGAAGCTTTCTTT
CDR3 protein: CSASPRLLREAFF

J gene: TRBJ2-5
D gene: -
clone size: -
V gene: TRBV27
CDR3 DNA: TGTGCCAGCAGTTTTCAGCCGAACCAAGAGACCCAGTACTTC
CDR3 protein: CASSFQPNQETQYF

J gene: TRBJ2-3
D gene: -
clone size: few
V gene: TRBV21-1
CDR3 DNA: TGTGCCAGCAGCAGTAGCGGGAGGGGCGCAGATACGCAGTATTTT
CDR3 protein: CASSSSGRGADTQYF

J gene: TRBJ2-7
D gene: TRBD1
clone size: many
V gene: TRBV2
CDR3 DNA: TGTGCCAGCATGAGACACGGGACAGGATACATGGAGCAGTACTTC
CDR3 protein: CASMRHGTGYMEQYF

J gene: TRBJ2-5
D gene: -
clone size: -
V gene: TRBV2
CDR3 DNA: TGTGCCAGCAGTGTTTACGTACTGGGACCCGTCCAAGAGACCCAGTACTTC
CDR3 protein: CASSVYVLGPVQETQYF

J gene: TRBJ1-2
D gene: -
clone size: -
V gene: TRBV20-1
CDR3 DNA: TGCAGTGCTAGATACAGGACCTATGGCTACACCTTC
CDR3 protein: CSARYRTYGYTF

J gene: TRBJ1-1
D gene: -
clone size: -
V gene: TRBV6-2/TRBV6-3
CDR3 DNA: TGTGCCAGCAGTTACGGAGGCAGCATGAACACTGAAGCTTTCTTT
CDR3 protein: CASSYGGSMNTEAFF

J gene: TRBJ2-7
D gene: -
clone size: -
V gene: TRBV7-9
CDR3 DNA: TGTGCCAGCAGTTCAACTACGTCTGCCTACGAGCAGTACTTC
CDR3 protein: CASSSTTSAYEQYF

J gene: TRBJ2-3
D gene: -
clone size: few
V gene: TRBV28
CDR3 DNA: TGTGCCAGCAGTAAGGCCCTCACCCCAGATACGCAGTATTTT
CDR3 protein: CASSKALTPDTQYF

J gene: TRBJ1-1
D gene: -
clone size: -
V gene: TRBV29-1
CDR3 DNA: TGCGGCGTTGCCATTGGGCTACCGAACACTGAAGCTTTCTTT
CDR3 protein: CGVAIGLPNTEAFF